These 3 T cell receptor beta chains share one sample of origin, sequenced in a study of T cell changes during pregnancy in multiple sclerosis. Measured with immunoSEQ multiplex PCR; TCRdb has only the in-frame clones, and not every one. The sample contains about 75,000 clones, about 94% of which appear only once. The sequencing here drew on CD4+ T cells from peripheral blood mononuclear cells, taken after pregnancy. These receptor sequences come from a female donor with multiple sclerosis, enrolled in a pregnancy study.

This clone was detected a few times. The chain uses TRBV5-1 and TRBJ2-5, with TRBD1 identical over 7 bases. CDR1 is SGHRS, CDR2 YFSETQ, per germline. This CDR3 is 14 amino acids long. Trimming cost V 1 base and J 2 bases; bases outside gene matches: 2. In nucleotides, the CDR3 is TGCGCCAGCAGCTTGCCGACAGGGCAAGAGACCCAGTACTTC. The encoded protein is CASSLPTGQETQYF. The full variable domain, in which reference TRBV5-1 and TRBJ2-5 provide the parts outside the CDR3, is KAGVTQTPRYLIKTRGQQVTLSCSPISGHRSVSWYQQTPGQGLQFLFEYFSETQRNKGNFPGRFSGRQFSNSRSEMNVSTLELGDSALYLCASSLPTGQETQYFGPGTRLLVL.

The CDR3 loop reads CASSFPYYEQYF. The CDR3, as DNA: TGTGCCAGCAGTTTCCCTTACTACGAGCAGTACTTC. The chain joins TRBV28 to TRBJ2-7; no definite D call. The CDR3 runs 12 residues. The ends were cut back, 3 bases at V and 3 bases at J, with 6 bases in the middle. Germline V CDR1 and CDR2: MDHEN, SYDVKM.

The V call is TRBV30, the J call TRBJ1-5; D not certain. Trimming pared 5 bases from V and 6 bases from J, leaving 11 bases between. The CDR3 length is 12 residues. Per the germline V gene, CDR1 is GTSNPN and CDR2 is SVGIG (reference sequence). CDR3 coding DNA: TGTGCCTGGGACCGGGTCGGTCAGCCCCAGCATTTT. The encoded protein is CAWDRVGQPQHF.